Listed below are T cell receptor beta chains from one sample, sequenced in a study of early stage breast cancer tumors. Some clones are missing from TCRdb's copy, which holds only in-frame ones; the method was immunoSEQ multiplex PCR. The data hold tens of thousands of clones, with approximately 72% observed a single time. The specimen sequenced was blood. These receptor sequences come from a person in their fifties with breast cancer. Both conserved end residues are part of each CDR3. A D gene is named only where the DNA matches it firmly. Size is stated for part of the rows, as once, few or many counts, or as a class when the clone is expanded.

TRBJ1-6 . 15 TRBV7-8 TRBD1 TGTGCCAGCAGCTTAATAGGACAGGGGAATTCACCCCTCCACTTT CASSLIGQGNSPLHF
TRBJ2-1 . 15 TRBV30 TRBD2 TGTGCCTGGAGTGTGGGAGGACTAGCTTTAAATGAGCAGTTCTTC CAWSVGGLALNEQFF
TRBJ2-3 . 18 TRBV13 TRBD2 TGTGCCAGCAGCTTAGATTCTAGCGGGAGGCCGAGCACAGATACGCAGTATTTT CASSLDSSGRPSTDTQYF
TRBJ2-2 . 19 TRBV7-3 TRBD2 TGTGCCAGCAGCTCCCCCGGGACTAGCGGGAGGATCTGGGCCGGGGAGCTGTTTTTT CASSSPGTSGRIWAGELFF
TRBJ2-5 . 17 TRBV15 TRBD2 TGTGCCACCAGCAGAGCTGCCCCCGGGCGGGAGGGAGGGACCCAGTACTTC CATSRAAPGREGGTQYF
TRBJ2-7 . 12 TRBV27 . TGTGCCAGCAGCCGGGACACCTACGAGCAGTACTTC CASSRDTYEQYF
TRBJ1-1 few 13 TRBV7-3 . TGTGCCAGCAGCTTAATCCAGGGCAATAGGGCTTTCTTT CASSLIQGNRAFF
TRBJ2-3 . 17 TRBV4-2 TRBD2 TGTGCCAGCAGCCAAGGACGGGGACTAGCGGCCACAGATACGCAGTATTTT CASSQGRGLAATDTQYF
TRBJ2-5 . 16 TRBV5-1 . TGCGCCAGCACACGCCCGGGCGGGGACCTCCAAGAGACCCAGTACTTC CASTRPGGDLQETQYF
TRBJ2-7 . 17 TRBV28 . TGTGCCAGCAGTTCCCTTTTCGGTCTTGGGCAGGGCTACGAGCAGTACTTC CASSSLFGLGQGYEQYF
TRBJ2-5 . 18 TRBV27 TRBD2 TGTGCCAGCAGTTTACAGGGAAGAGTGGGCCAAGCGGGGGAGACCCAGTACTTC CASSLQGRVGQAGETQYF
TRBJ2-3 . 17 TRBV10-2 TRBD2 TGCGCCAGCAGTGAGAGACTACTAGCGGGGGGGCCAGATACGCAGTATTTT CASSERLLAGGPDTQYF
TRBJ1-1 few 15 TRBV6-6 . TGTGCCAGCAGTCCCCCCGTGACAGAGAACACTGAAGCTTTCTTT CASSPPVTENTEAFF
TRBJ2-1 . 14 TRBV19 . TGTGCCAGTAGCGTGAGGAGCTCCTACAATGAGCAGTTCTTC CASSVRSSYNEQFF
TRBJ2-5 . 15 TRBV9 TRBD1 TGTGCCAGCAGCCCCCATTTGACAGGGGGAGAGACCCAGTACTTC CASSPHLTGGETQYF
TRBJ2-5 . 15 TRBV14 . TGTGCCAGCAGCCACCGGGGGGCGAGAACAGAGACCCAGTACTTC CASSHRGARTETQYF
TRBJ2-5 . 16 TRBV11-1 TRBD1 TGTGCCAGCAGCGCATCCGGGACAGGGATAACCTTGGCCCAGTACTTC CASSASGTGITLAQYF
TRBJ1-6 . 15 TRBV7-2 . TGTGCCAGCAGCTTAGTCGGAGGGAAGAATTCACCCCTCCACTTT CASSLVGGKNSPLHF
TRBJ1-2 medium-sized 14 TRBV9 . TGTGCCAGCAGCGTAGGGGAGCACCACTATGGCTACACCTTC CASSVGEHHYGYTF
TRBJ2-1 . 14 TRBV5-6 . TGTGCCAGCACCTTTTCCGTCTCCTACAATGAGCAGTTCTTC CASTFSVSYNEQFF
TRBJ1-2 . 15 TRBV6-1 TRBD1 TGTGCCAGCAGTGAATCCTGGACAGGTGTTTATGGCTACACCTTC CASSESWTGVYGYTF
TRBJ2-5 . 13 TRBV27 TRBD2 TGTGCCAGCAGTAAGCGGGAGAGGGAGACCCAGTACTTC CASSKRERETQYF
TRBJ1-2 . 12 TRBV10-3 . TGTGCCATCAGTGAGTCCGGGAATGGCTACACCTTC CAISESGNGYTF
TRBJ2-7 . 14 TRBV7-8 TRBD2 TGTGCCAGCAGCTTAGACGGACTAGCGGGAGGGTTGTACTTC CASSLDGLAGGLYF
TRBJ2-5 once 14 TRBV7-8 . TGTGCCAGCAGCTTAGGAACAGGCGGCGAGACCCAGTACTTC CASSLGTGGETQYF
TRBJ2-3 . 16 TRBV9 TRBD2 TGTGCCAGCAGCGTCTTAGCGGGGACTAGCACAGATACGCAGTATTTT CASSVLAGTSTDTQYF